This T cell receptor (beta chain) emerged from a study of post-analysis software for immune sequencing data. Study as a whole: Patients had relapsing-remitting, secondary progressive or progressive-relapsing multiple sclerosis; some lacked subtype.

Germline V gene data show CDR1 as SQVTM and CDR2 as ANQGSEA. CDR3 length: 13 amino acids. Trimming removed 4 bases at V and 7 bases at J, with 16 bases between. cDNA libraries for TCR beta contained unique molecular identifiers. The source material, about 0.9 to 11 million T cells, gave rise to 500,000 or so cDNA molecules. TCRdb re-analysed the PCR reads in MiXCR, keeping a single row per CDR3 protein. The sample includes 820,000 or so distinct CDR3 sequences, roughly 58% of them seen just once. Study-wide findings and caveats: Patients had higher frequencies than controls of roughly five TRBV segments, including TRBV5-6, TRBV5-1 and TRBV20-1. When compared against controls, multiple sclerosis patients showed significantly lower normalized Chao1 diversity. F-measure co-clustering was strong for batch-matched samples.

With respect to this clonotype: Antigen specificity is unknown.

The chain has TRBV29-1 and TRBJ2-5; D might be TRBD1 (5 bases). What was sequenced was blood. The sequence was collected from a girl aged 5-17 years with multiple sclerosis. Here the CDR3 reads CSVVSQGGWTQYF. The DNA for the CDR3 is TGCAGCGTTGTTAGCCAGGGTGGATGGACCCAGTACTTC.